The T cell receptor beta chain described here comes from a study of shared clonotypes between healthy human individuals. Findings and limits, study-wide: Clonotypes which were not shared had lower generation probabilities than clonotypes that all four donors shared.

There were no recent acute infections or vaccinations among the donors, who were healthy HIV-negative adults. Points on this clone: Its antigen is still unknown.

V shed 4 bases, J shed 0 bases, and the junction held 7 bases outside the gene matches. The CDR3 length is 16 residues. Per the germline V gene, CDR1 is SGHNT and CDR2 is YYREEE (reference sequence). This table comes from immunoSEQ multiplex PCR, and its TCRdb copy is limited to in-frame clones, with some not included. Among around 180,000 clones listed, 85% to 95% were seen once. The TCR comes from a woman in her twenties or thirties in good health. The V gene is TRBV5-4, the J gene TRBJ2-7, with TRBD2 matching 10 bases. The specimen sequenced was naive CD4+ T cells sorted from blood. As to subset: CD45RA+ positively selected. The CDR3 is CASSGTSGKSSYEQYF. The CDR3 nucleotides read TGTGCCAGCAGCGGAACTAGCGGGAAAAGCTCCTACGAGCAGTACTTC.